This T cell receptor beta chain was identified in a study of T cells in Graves' hyperthyroidism and ophthalmopathy. General study points: Also found in blood were most expanded thyroid clonotypes above 0.001. A model of 13 V-J pairs discriminated ophthalmopathy from stable hyperthyroidism.

Concerning this clonotype itself: The antigen is undetermined.

RNA transcripts provided the source from which TCR beta CDR3 regions were amplified. A set of HTBI primers served as the primers for a first-round RT-PCR of the TCR CDR3. Using its own MiXCR run on the multiplex PCR reads, TCRdb lists one record per CDR3 protein. This sample yields around 600,000 distinct CDR3 sequences, of which just under 45% are seen a single time; roughly 6.5% belongs to the top ten. Sequenced: peripheral blood or thyroid tissue (not recorded which). The sequence came from an adult man with Graves' disease, either hyperthyroidism or ophthalmopathy (not recorded which).

CDR3 protein: CASSYSNRLAGFEETQYF. The CDR3 region has the DNA TGTGCCAGCAGTTACTCGAACCGACTAGCGGGGTTTGAAGAGACCCAGTACTTC. V is TRBV6-5 and J is TRBJ2-5; 11 bases line up with TRBD2. Germline CDR1 reads MNHEY; CDR2 reads SVGAGI. The CDR3 contains 18 residues. V shed 0 bases, J shed 3 bases, and the junction held 9 bases outside the gene matches.